This T cell receptor (beta chain) was sequenced for a study of T cell clones after liver transplantation. Study as a whole: Three of eight recipients were HCV-positive; others had non-autoimmune, non-viral indications. At least one year of complete immunosuppression withdrawal without enzymes over twice normal defined tolerance.

The repertoire was sequenced with immunoSEQ multiplex PCR; TCRdb's copy has only in-frame clones and lacks some. The sample consists of 40,000 to 65,000 clones, approximately 84% of them appearing once. Broader study findings: Small, mixed patient groups and varying post-transplant times limit these conclusions. Circulating graft-donor-reactive CD4 TCRbeta sequences fell significantly post-transplant in 5 of 8 subjects.

This CDR3 is built from 18 residues. Trimming took off 4 bases at V and 4 bases at J, with 24 bases between the two ends. From germline, CDR1 is SGDLS and CDR2 YYNGEE. Points on this clone: Its antigen remains unidentified.

The sample in question was CD4+ T cells from blood, obtained before liver transplant. The TCR was taken from a human donor who received a liver transplant. This chain joins TRBV9 and TRBJ1-3; D possibly corresponds to TRBD1 (6 bases). The CDR3 loop is CASSSLTPGGGSGNTIYF. CDR3 in DNA: TGTGCCAGCAGCTCCCTTACCCCGGGGGGCGGGAGCGGAAACACCATATATTTT.